A selection of T cell receptor beta chains follows, all from one sample in a study of Graves' ophthalmopathy and Graves' hyperthyroidism. TCRdb reprocessed the multiplex PCR reads via MiXCR and lists one record per CDR3 protein. The repertoire has some 410,000 distinct CDR3 sequences, roughly 21% of them found once; the top ten carry around 3.2%. The source material was peripheral blood. These receptors were collected from a woman under 30 with stable Graves' hyperthyroidism. The CDR3 runs from the conserved cysteine through the conserved F or W. Fields, in order: clone size, V gene, D gene, J gene, CDR3 protein, CDR3 DNA. A D gene is named only where the DNA matches it firmly. Size tells how often a clone was seen (once, few, many) or the class of an expanded clone, and some rows leave it out.

size: many; V: TRBV20-1; D: -; J: TRBJ1-2; CDR3: CSDDSNYGYTF; DNA: TGCAGTGATGACAGCAACTATGGCTACACCTTC
size: many; V: TRBV25-1; D: -; J: TRBJ2-5; CDR3: CASSSDSFQETQYF; DNA: TGTGCCAGCAGTTCGGACAGCTTTCAAGAGACCCAGTACTTC
size: few; V: TRBV12-3/TRBV12-4; D: -; J: TRBJ2-4; CDR3: CASSLHGTGIQYF; DNA: TGTGCCAGCAGTTTACATGGGACGGGCATTCAGTACTTC
size: few; V: TRBV27; D: -; J: TRBJ1-1; CDR3: CASIGAGWGTEAFF; DNA: TGTGCCAGCATAGGAGCAGGGTGGGGTACTGAAGCTTTCTTT
size: many; V: TRBV25-1; D: -; J: TRBJ1-2; CDR3: CASSEYGRGGYGYTF; DNA: TGTGCCAGCAGTGAATACGGCAGGGGCGGCTATGGCTACACCTTC
size: few; V: TRBV7-6; D: TRBD1; J: TRBJ2-5; CDR3: CASSLSGQKETQYF; DNA: TGTGCCAGCAGCTTATCGGGACAGAAAGAGACCCAGTACTTC
size: once; V: TRBV24-1; D: -; J: TRBJ2-7; CDR3: CATGGCGSPTYEQYF; DNA: TGCGCCACCGGGGGTTGTGGATCTCCGACCTACGAGCAGTACTTC
size: few; V: TRBV11-2; D: -; J: TRBJ2-7; CDR3: CASSLVSRHSSYNEQYF; DNA: TGTGCCAGCAGCTTAGTTAGTCGACACAGCTCCTACAATGAGCAGTACTTC
size: -; V: TRBV6-2/TRBV6-3; D: -; J: TRBJ1-2; CDR3: CASSYSWWSGWANYGYTF; DNA: TGTGCCAGCAGTTACTCGTGGTGGTCAGGCTGGGCTAACTATGGCTACACCTTC
size: few; V: TRBV5-1; D: TRBD1; J: TRBJ1-2; CDR3: CASSLDGRGPNALYGYTF; DNA: TGCGCCAGCAGCTTGGATGGCAGGGGGCCTAACGCCCTCTATGGCTACACCTTC
size: many; V: TRBV2; D: TRBD1; J: TRBJ1-5; CDR3: CASSGQGGYNQPQHF; DNA: TGTGCCAGCAGTGGACAGGGGGGGTACAATCAGCCCCAGCATTTT
size: many; V: TRBV12-3/TRBV12-4; D: -; J: TRBJ2-4; CDR3: CASSLFSGNRRYF; DNA: TGTGCCAGCAGTTTATTTTCGGGCAACCGAAGGTACTTC
size: many; V: TRBV30; D: -; J: TRBJ1-1; CDR3: CAWSVGAIVPFF; DNA: TGTGCCTGGAGTGTAGGGGCCATTGTACCTTTCTTT
size: -; V: TRBV7-2; D: -; J: TRBJ2-5; CDR3: CASSLEGEIQYF; DNA: TGTGCCAGCAGCCTAGAGGGGGAGATCCAGTACTTC
size: many; V: TRBV19; D: -; J: TRBJ1-3; CDR3: CASSTTPGSPGNTIYF; DNA: TGTGCCAGTAGTACGACACCCGGATCCCCTGGAAACACCATATATTTT
size: many; V: TRBV28; D: -; J: TRBJ2-7; CDR3: CASSSGGSYEQYF; DNA: TGTGCCAGCAGTTCAGGTGGATCCTACGAGCAGTACTTC
size: -; V: TRBV6-1; D: TRBD1; J: TRBJ2-5; CDR3: CASYLGDRGWETQYF; DNA: TGTGCCAGTTACTTAGGGGACAGGGGGTGGGAGACCCAGTACTTC
size: many; V: TRBV12-3/TRBV12-4; D: TRBD1; J: TRBJ2-5; CDR3: CASSLQGAFSGTQYF; DNA: TGTGCCAGCAGTTTACAGGGGGCATTTAGTGGGACCCAGTACTTC
size: many; V: TRBV20-1; D: TRBD2; J: TRBJ2-5; CDR3: CSARSPGGQETQYF; DNA: TGCAGTGCTAGATCCCCCGGGGGGCAAGAGACCCAGTACTTC
size: -; V: TRBV27; D: TRBD1; J: TRBJ1-1; CDR3: CASRMDRGATDTEAFF; DNA: TGTGCCAGCAGAATGGACAGGGGAGCAACGGACACTGAAGCTTTCTTT
size: many; V: TRBV7-2; D: -; J: TRBJ1-3; CDR3: CASRSTPSSGNTIYF; DNA: TGTGCCAGCAGAAGCACCCCGAGCTCTGGAAACACCATATATTTT
size: many; V: TRBV12-3/TRBV12-4; D: -; J: TRBJ1-1; CDR3: CASSLGGRRFAFF; DNA: TGTGCCAGCAGTTTAGGGGGCAGAAGGTTCGCTTTCTTT
size: many; V: TRBV20-1; D: -; J: TRBJ2-5; CDR3: CSARQEGYQETQYF; DNA: TGCAGTGCAAGACAGGAGGGGTACCAAGAGACCCAGTACTTC
size: many; V: TRBV25-1; D: TRBD1; J: TRBJ2-2; CDR3: CASSGTPGQGQNTGELFF; DNA: TGTGCCAGCAGTGGTACGCCGGGACAGGGCCAAAACACCGGGGAGCTGTTTTTT
size: -; V: TRBV25-1; D: -; J: TRBJ2-7; CDR3: CASSENRPEEQYF; DNA: TGTGCCAGCAGTGAGAACAGGCCTGAAGAGCAGTACTTC
size: many; V: TRBV7-6; D: -; J: TRBJ2-5; CDR3: CASSLASQGGGETQYF; DNA: TGTGCCAGCAGCTTAGCGTCTCAGGGGGGGGGAGAGACCCAGTACTTC
size: -; V: TRBV15; D: -; J: TRBJ2-2; CDR3: CATSRGGVVNTGELFF; DNA: TGTGCCACCAGCAGAGGGGGAGTGGTGAACACCGGGGAGCTGTTTTTT
size: many; V: TRBV20-1; D: -; J: TRBJ1-2; CDR3: CSARDHIRGFDYGYTF; DNA: TGCAGTGCTAGAGATCATATCAGGGGTTTTGACTATGGCTACACCTTC
size: many; V: TRBV5-1; D: TRBD1; J: TRBJ2-7; CDR3: CASSLVETGTYEQYF; DNA: TGCGCCAGCAGCTTGGTAGAGACAGGGACCTACGAGCAGTACTTC
size: few; V: TRBV5-1; D: -; J: TRBJ2-2; CDR3: CASNKRSNTGELFF; DNA: TGCGCCAGCAATAAGCGGAGTAACACCGGGGAGCTGTTTTTT
size: many; V: TRBV4-1; D: -; J: TRBJ1-1; CDR3: CASSQGRGAFF; DNA: TGCGCCAGCAGCCAAGGGCGAGGAGCTTTCTTT
size: -; V: TRBV6-1; D: TRBD1; J: TRBJ1-1; CDR3: CASSVRQGTEAFF; DNA: TGTGCCAGCAGTGTTCGACAGGGCACTGAAGCTTTCTTT
size: many; V: TRBV5-1; D: TRBD1; J: TRBJ2-7; CDR3: CASRGGQGSYEQYF; DNA: TGCGCCAGCAGGGGAGGACAGGGGTCCTACGAGCAGTACTTC
size: many; V: TRBV20-1; D: TRBD2; J: TRBJ2-5; CDR3: CSARDQEAGDQETQYF; DNA: TGCAGTGCTAGAGATCAGGAAGCGGGAGACCAAGAGACCCAGTACTTC
size: few; V: TRBV20-1; D: TRBD1; J: TRBJ2-7; CDR3: CSARVLGQGLYEQYF; DNA: TGCAGTGCTAGAGTCTTGGGACAGGGCCTCTACGAGCAGTACTTC
size: few; V: TRBV30; D: -; J: TRBJ2-2; CDR3: CAWSFRGTGELFF; DNA: TGTGCCTGGAGTTTTCGGGGCACCGGGGAGCTGTTTTTT
size: many; V: TRBV28; D: -; J: TRBJ1-1; CDR3: CASSPRLRVPEAFF; DNA: TGTGCCAGCAGTCCCCGCCTGAGGGTACCTGAAGCTTTCTTT
size: many; V: TRBV29-1; D: -; J: TRBJ1-1; CDR3: CSGVSGTVNTEAFF; DNA: TGCAGCGGGGTTTCCGGGACGGTGAACACTGAAGCTTTCTTT
size: many; V: TRBV7-2; D: TRBD2; J: TRBJ2-2; CDR3: CASSLRLAGVRGGELFF; DNA: TGTGCCAGCAGCTTACGGCTAGCGGGAGTACGGGGCGGGGAGCTGTTTTTT
size: few; V: TRBV30; D: -; J: TRBJ2-7; CDR3: CAWDPRGAREQYF; DNA: TGTGCCTGGGACCCGAGAGGGGCAAGGGAGCAGTACTTC
size: -; V: TRBV28; D: TRBD1; J: TRBJ1-2; CDR3: CASSSDSGTGNGYTF; DNA: TGTGCCAGCAGTTCCGATTCCGGGACAGGGAATGGCTACACCTTC
size: many; V: TRBV12-3/TRBV12-4; D: -; J: TRBJ1-2; CDR3: CASSLTATNYGYTF; DNA: TGTGCCAGCAGTTTGACCGCTACTAACTATGGCTACACCTTC
size: -; V: TRBV18; D: TRBD1; J: TRBJ2-7; CDR3: CASSPGQGFYEQYF; DNA: TGTGCCAGCTCACCGGGACAGGGGTTCTACGAGCAGTACTTC
size: many; V: TRBV4-1; D: -; J: TRBJ2-7; CDR3: CASSARVWVVGHHEQYF; DNA: TGCGCCAGCAGCGCGCGAGTTTGGGTAGTAGGTCATCACGAGCAGTACTTC
size: many; V: TRBV20-1; D: -; J: TRBJ1-2; CDR3: CSARSSRTSNYGYTF; DNA: TGCAGTGCTAGAAGCAGTAGAACCAGTAACTATGGCTACACCTTC
size: many; V: TRBV9; D: -; J: TRBJ2-7; CDR3: CASSTPGGGEQYF; DNA: TGTGCCAGCAGCACCCCAGGGGGGGGAGAGCAGTACTTC
size: few; V: TRBV6-5; D: -; J: TRBJ1-6; CDR3: CASQRTISSPLHF; DNA: TGTGCCAGCCAGAGGACAATCAGTTCACCCCTCCACTTT
size: few; V: TRBV6-2/TRBV6-3; D: TRBD1; J: TRBJ1-5; CDR3: CASSPIHQGQGSNQPQHF; DNA: TGTGCCAGCAGTCCAATTCACCAGGGACAGGGAAGCAATCAGCCCCAGCATTTT
size: many; V: TRBV9; D: TRBD1; J: TRBJ2-7; CDR3: CASSVGGTGFNEQYF; DNA: TGTGCCAGCAGCGTAGGAGGGACAGGGTTCAACGAGCAGTACTTC
size: -; V: TRBV28; D: -; J: TRBJ1-2; CDR3: CASKEGQVHYGYTF; DNA: TGTGCCAGCAAGGAAGGTCAGGTGCACTATGGCTACACCTTC
size: -; V: TRBV2; D: -; J: TRBJ2-7; CDR3: CASWDNPPYEQYF; DNA: TGTGCCAGCTGGGACAACCCCCCCTACGAGCAGTACTTC
size: many; V: TRBV20-1; D: TRBD2; J: TRBJ2-7; CDR3: CSATLAGPYEQYF; DNA: TGCAGTGCTACCCTAGCGGGGCCCTACGAGCAGTACTTC
size: many; V: TRBV6-5; D: -; J: TRBJ1-2; CDR3: CASTSTVDYGYTF; DNA: TGTGCCAGCACCTCCACCGTGGACTATGGCTACACCTTC
size: many; V: TRBV7-9; D: TRBD1; J: TRBJ1-2; CDR3: CASSLGTGAGYTF; DNA: TGTGCCAGCAGCCTTGGGACAGGGGCTGGCTACACCTTC
size: many; V: TRBV4-2; D: TRBD1; J: TRBJ2-6; CDR3: CASSQPGQGISSSGANVLTF; DNA: TGTGCCAGCAGCCAGCCGGGACAGGGAATCTCTAGCTCTGGGGCCAACGTCCTGACTTTC
size: -; V: TRBV12-3/TRBV12-4; D: -; J: TRBJ1-1; CDR3: CASSLGGMSAFF; DNA: TGTGCCAGCAGTTTGGGGGGTATGTCAGCTTTCTTT
size: -; V: TRBV5-1; D: -; J: TRBJ1-1; CDR3: CASSLGPWAEAFF; DNA: TGCGCCAGCAGCTTGGGCCCTTGGGCTGAAGCTTTCTTT